These 15 T cell receptor beta chains came from one sample sequenced in a study of cytomegalovirus exposure and HLA in healthy donors listed by TCRdb under 2017. The protocol used for the library was the immunoSEQ multiplex PCR assay. The multiplex PCR relied on a mix of 60 forward primers for TCR Vbeta segments and 13 reverse primers for TCR Jbeta segments. Sourced from immuneACCESS, this table was stored by TCRdb with only in-frame sequences that have V and J called. A share of the clones is absent; for the studies checked, an unresolved V gene accounts for under half, and the remainder has no known explanation. The sample profile shows about 120,000 clones; 70% to 80% of them were found once. The ten largest clones capture roughly an eighth of the sample. Sample: PBMCs. The receptors stem from a middle-aged woman in good health and CMV-seropositive.

The J gene is TRBJ2-1, the V gene TRBV5-1; 8 positions agree with TRBD2. Germline V gene sequence: CDR1 SGHRS, CDR2 YFSETQ. The J segment lost 1 base and the V segment lost 0 bases, leaving 6 bases of the junction unmatched. This CDR3 spans 17 amino acids. The CDR3 coding sequence is TGCGCCAGCAGCTTGGGCGACGGGGGGGGTTCCTACAATGAGCAGTTCTTC. Residues: CASSLGDGGGSYNEQFF.

The chain is built from TRBV7-2 and TRBJ1-5; D perhaps matches TRBD1 (6 bases). V gave up 0 bases and J gave up 5 bases, with 14 bases separating them. CDR1 SGHTA and CDR2 FQGNSA come from the germline V gene. There are 16 residues in the CDR3. The CDR3 sequence: CASSLAGVGTYQPQHF. In nucleotides, the CDR3 is TGTGCCAGCAGCTTAGCAGGAGTAGGGACATATCAGCCCCAGCATTTT.

The rearrangement joins TRBV6-4 to TRBJ2-7; D perhaps matches TRBD2 (5 bases). CDR1 and CDR2 (germline): MRHNA, SNTAGT. V shed 3 bases and J shed 4 bases, with 10 bases lying between them. The CDR3 contains 13 residues. The DNA for the CDR3 is TGTGCCAGCAGTGATGAACCGGGGTACGAGCAGTACTTC. Translated, it gives CASSDEPGYEQYF.

V is TRBV13 and J is TRBJ1-5, with TRBD1 matching 7 bases. CDR3 length: 14 residues. The germline V gene has CDR1 PRHDT and CDR2 FYEKMQ (reference sequence). Trimming at V came to 6 bases and at J to 4 bases, leaving 6 bases not matched to a gene. The CDR3 protein is CASRRGQINQPQHF. The CDR3 DNA follows: TGTGCCAGCAGGCGGGGACAGATAAATCAGCCCCAGCATTTT.

V usage is TRBV4-1 and J usage is TRBJ1-5; D unclear. Germline loops: CDR1 MGHRA, CDR2 YSYEKL. The CDR3 length is 15 residues. V gave up 0 bases and J gave up 6 bases, with 12 bases separating them. The CDR3 spells CASSQDRTFGQPQHF. The CDR3 nucleotides read TGCGCCAGCAGCCAAGATAGGACTTTCGGTCAGCCCCAGCATTTT.

V gene TRBV5-6 combines with J gene TRBJ1-1, with 7 bases identical to TRBD1. The V gene end was trimmed by 4 bases and the J gene end by 7 bases; junction bases not matched to a gene: 7. CDR3 length: 13 residues. Germline assignment: CDR1 SGHDT and CDR2 YYEEEE. CDR3 loop: CASSPVGGYEAFF. The CDR3 region has the DNA TGTGCCAGCAGCCCGGTAGGGGGCTATGAAGCTTTCTTT.

This clone has a handful of counts. V and J are TRBV7-6 and TRBJ2-3; TRBD2 agrees at 9 bases. Germline V gene lookup returns CDR1 SGHVS and CDR2 FNYEAQ. V was pared by 2 bases and J by 4 bases, with 7 bases of the junction left unmatched. The CDR3 covers 16 residues. In DNA form, the CDR3 reads TGTGCCAGCAGCTTATGGCTAGCGGGGTCCGCAGATACGCAGTATTTT. This gives the protein CASSLWLAGSADTQYF.

The chain has TRBV25-1 and TRBJ1-2, with TRBD1 matching over 10 bases. With V trimmed by 2 bases and J by 7 bases, 7 bases remained unmatched. Looked up from germline, CDR1 is MGHDK and CDR2 is SYGVNS. This CDR3 spans 15 amino acids. The CDR3 loop is CASSEPGQGIFGYTF. As DNA, the CDR3 is TGTGCCAGCAGTGAACCGGGACAGGGGATCTTTGGCTACACCTTC.

This sequence joins TRBV7-6 and TRBJ2-1; tentatively, D is TRBD2 (6 bases). CDR1 is SGHVS and CDR2 is FNYEAQ in the germline V gene. V was shortened by 6 bases and J by 8 bases, with 20 bases between the two germline ends. There are 15 residues in the CDR3. CDR3 in amino acids: CASSYRDLRRDEQFF. The CDR3 DNA is TGTGCCAGCAGTTATAGGGACCTCAGGAGGGATGAGCAGTTCTTC. The variable domain in full, completed from reference TRBV7-6 and TRBJ2-1, reads GAGVSQSPRYKVTKRGQDVALRCDPISGHVSLYWYRQALGQGPEFLTYFNYEAQQDKSGLPNDRFSAERPEGSISTLTIQRTEQRDSAMYRCASSYRDLRRDEQFFGPGTRLTVL.

The chain has TRBV5-1 and TRBJ2-7, with 10 bases identical to TRBD1. The germline V gene has CDR1 SGHRS and CDR2 YFSETQ. With 4 bases clipped from V and 7 bases from J, the junction kept 14 bases outside the gene matches. The CDR3 runs to 16 residues. CDR3: CASSPTMTGGSGEQYF. The CDR3 DNA reads as TGCGCCAGCAGCCCTACGATGACAGGGGGCTCGGGAGAGCAGTACTTC.

The V call is TRBV7-8, the J call TRBJ2-7; D might be TRBD1 (6 bases). Trimming left V 3 bases short and J 4 bases short, with 16 bases between. Germline CDR1 is SGHVS and CDR2 is FQNEAQ. The CDR3 has 15 residues. CDR3 sequence (DNA): TGTGCCAGCAGCTTGTACAGGGCCGGAAATTACGAGCAGTACTTC. This gives the protein CASSLYRAGNYEQYF.

The CDR3 DNA reads TGTGCCAGCAGCTTAGATTATAGAAAGCAAAACTATGGCTACACCTTC. Translation: CASSLDYRKQNYGYTF. The chain uses TRBV11-2 and TRBJ1-2; D is undetermined. Trimming pared 0 bases from V and 2 bases from J, leaving 13 bases between. The CDR3 totals 16 residues. In germline, CDR1 is SGHAT, CDR2 FQNNGV.

V usage is TRBV6-7 and J usage is TRBJ2-1; TRBD1 aligns across 9 bases. TRBV6-7 is flagged as an ORF with uncertain function. The junction had 12 bases not matched to a gene; V was cut back by 1 base and J by 8 bases. The CDR3 extends over 17 amino acids. CDR3 loop: CASSYWGPGQGSHEQFF. The DNA of the CDR3 is TGTGCCAGCAGTTACTGGGGCCCGGGACAGGGTAGCCATGAGCAGTTCTTC.

V gene TRBV6-4 combines with J gene TRBJ2-1; 9 bases match TRBD2. The CDR3 contains 15 residues. CDR1 MRHNA and CDR2 SNTAGT come from the germline V gene. V lost 5 bases, J lost 2 bases, and 4 bases stayed unmatched. This chain's CDR3 is CASSPLAGPYNEQFF. The CDR3, as DNA: TGTGCCAGCAGTCCCCTAGCGGGACCCTACAATGAGCAGTTCTTC.

This clone was recorded a few times. V is TRBV18 and J is TRBJ1-2; 7 nucleotides agree with TRBD1. Unmatched junction bases numbered 2, after V lost 2 bases and J lost 5 bases. The CDR3 runs to 13 residues. Germline V gene data show CDR1 as KGHSH and CDR2 as LQKENI. CDR3 region: CASSPSRGYGYTF. CDR3 bases: TGTGCCAGCTCACCATCCAGGGGGTATGGCTACACCTTC.